The following is a T cell receptor beta chain sequence with its context. The data were taken from a study of blood T cell repertoires in COVID-19. The V and J ends lost 3 bases and 0 bases, in that order; junction bases with no gene match: 4. The germline gives CDR1 DFQATT, CDR2 SNEGSKA (reference sequence). There are 14 residues in the CDR3. The method was immunoSEQ multiplex PCR; TCRdb's version includes in-frame clones alone and lacks a portion of them. The table records 150,000 to 200,000 clones, 80% to 90% of them present only once. Sequenced input: peripheral blood. The TCR sequence derives from a woman in her fifties or sixties with acute or convalescent COVID-19. The V gene is TRBV20-1, the J gene TRBJ1-2, with 7 bases fitting TRBD1. The CDR3, as DNA: TGCAGTGCTAGTGGAGGGACAGCTAACTATGGCTACACCTTC. Protein: CSASGGTANYGYTF.